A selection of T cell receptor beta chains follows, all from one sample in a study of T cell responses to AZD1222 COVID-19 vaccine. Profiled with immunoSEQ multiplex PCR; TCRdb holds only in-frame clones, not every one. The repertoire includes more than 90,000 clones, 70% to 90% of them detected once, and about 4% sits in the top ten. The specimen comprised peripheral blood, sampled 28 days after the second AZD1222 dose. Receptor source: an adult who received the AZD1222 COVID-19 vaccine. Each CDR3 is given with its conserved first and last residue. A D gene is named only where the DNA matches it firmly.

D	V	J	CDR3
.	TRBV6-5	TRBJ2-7	CASTAGGRIEQYF
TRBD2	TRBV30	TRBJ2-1	CAWSVRWGRALSSYNEQFF
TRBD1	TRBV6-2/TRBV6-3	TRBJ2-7	CASSYKGTGFDHEQYF
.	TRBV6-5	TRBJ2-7	CATRVPSEQYF
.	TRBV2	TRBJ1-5	CASSVEQGGNQPQHF
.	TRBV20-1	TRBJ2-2	CSASPGEPGELFF
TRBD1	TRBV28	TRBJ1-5	CASSPSLGQGSNQPQHF
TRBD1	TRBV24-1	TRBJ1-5	CATSEAGTGGWQPQHF
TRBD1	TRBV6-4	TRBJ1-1	CASSEGTENTEAFF
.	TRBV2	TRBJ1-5	CATGTGRKGPQHF
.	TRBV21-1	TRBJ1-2	CASSKVAVKGLNYGYTF
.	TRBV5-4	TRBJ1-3	CASSTEGGNTIYF
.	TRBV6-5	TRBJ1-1	CASRPGRVNTEAFF
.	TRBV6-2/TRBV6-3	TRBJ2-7	CASSYMAEYEQYF
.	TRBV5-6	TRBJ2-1	CASSLGLAGHNEQFF
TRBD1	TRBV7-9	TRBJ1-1	CASSIMGQGEGEAFF
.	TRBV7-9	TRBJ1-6	CASSLSLGDSYNSPLHF